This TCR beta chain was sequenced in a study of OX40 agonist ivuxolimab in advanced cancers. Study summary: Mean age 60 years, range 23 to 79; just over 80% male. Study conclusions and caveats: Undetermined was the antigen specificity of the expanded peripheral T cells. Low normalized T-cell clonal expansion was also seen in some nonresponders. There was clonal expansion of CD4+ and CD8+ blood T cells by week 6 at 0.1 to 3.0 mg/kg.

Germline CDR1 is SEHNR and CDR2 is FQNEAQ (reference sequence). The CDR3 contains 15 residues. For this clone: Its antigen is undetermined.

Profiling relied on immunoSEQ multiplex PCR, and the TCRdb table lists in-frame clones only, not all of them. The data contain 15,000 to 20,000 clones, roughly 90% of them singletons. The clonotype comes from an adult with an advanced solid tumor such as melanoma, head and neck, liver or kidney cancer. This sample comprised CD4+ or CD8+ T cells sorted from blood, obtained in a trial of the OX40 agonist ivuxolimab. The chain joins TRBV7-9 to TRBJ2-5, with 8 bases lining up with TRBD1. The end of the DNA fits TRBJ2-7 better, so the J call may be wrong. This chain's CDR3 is CASRTGTGTPHEQYF. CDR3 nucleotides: TGTGCCAGCAGAACTGGGACAGGTACTCCTCACGAGCAGTACTTC.